The T cell receptor (beta chain) described here comes from a study of T cells in tuberculosis. Study-wide background: T cells were selected with CD1B tetramers loaded with glucose monomycolate.

With regard to this clone: Its antigen is unknown.

Points from the study as a whole: GEM motif frequencies gave roughly 65% accuracy; the GMM repertoire gave roughly 85%.

TCRdb's copy holds only in-frame clones and misses some; the assay was immunoSEQ multiplex PCR. The table has tens of thousands of clones, 80% to 95% seen once. The sequence was collected from a donor aged 10-35 years with latent tuberculosis or without tuberculosis infection. Some clones in this sample may be carry-over from other donors' samples. The sequencing sample was made of PBMCs.

The CDR3 DNA reads as TGTGCCAGCAGCTTGCCCCCGACAAGGGGATTTTGGGCAACTAATGAAAAACTGTTTTTT. It is translated as CASSLPPTRGFWATNEKLFF. The rearrangement joins TRBV7-4 to TRBJ1-4; D possibly corresponds to TRBD1 (5 bases). Germline CDR1 is SGHVT and CDR2 is SQSDAQ. CDR3 length equals 20 residues. V shed 3 bases and J shed 0 bases, with 23 bases lying between them.